The 22 T cell receptor beta chains reported below all come from one sample, sequenced in a study of T cell responses to AZD1222 COVID-19 vaccine. Profiled with immunoSEQ multiplex PCR; TCRdb holds only in-frame clones, not every one. Of 130,000 or so clones listed, 93% are singletons. Sequenced material: peripheral blood, taken on day 0 of AZD1222 vaccination. These receptors were collected from an adult in good health.

The rearrangement uses TRBV15 and TRBJ2-1; 9 bases map to TRBD1. With V trimmed by 2 bases and J by 5 bases, 7 bases remained unmatched. This CDR3 has 16 amino acids. The germline CDR1 and CDR2 sequences are LNHNV and YYDKDF (reference sequence). CDR3 loop: CATSRQWDREHNEQFF. The CDR3 DNA is TGTGCCACCAGCAGACAGTGGGACAGGGAGCACAATGAGCAGTTCTTC.

The rearrangement links TRBV19 to TRBJ2-7; a weak D match, TRBD1 (6 bases). Trimming took 5 bases from V and 3 from J, leaving 17 bases between them. CDR1 is LNHDA and CDR2 is SQIVND in the germline V gene (reference sequence). The CDR3 spans 15 residues. The CDR3 DNA sequence: TGTGCCAGTAGTCTTCGGGACACCCGCTACTACGAGCAGTACTTC. Translated, it gives CASSLRDTRYYEQYF.

This rearrangement joins TRBV5-1 to TRBJ1-1; 8 nucleotides match TRBD1. Germline lookup yields CDR1 SGHRS and CDR2 YFSETQ. The CDR3 loop spans 15 amino acids. After removal of 4 bases from V and 6 bases from J, the junction contained 11 bases not matched to a gene. The CDR3 loop reads CASSATDRAGAEAFF. Here the CDR3 DNA reads TGCGCCAGCAGCGCTACGGACAGGGCGGGGGCTGAAGCTTTCTTT.

The V and J genes are TRBV2 and TRBJ2-4, with D uncertain. Germline CDR1 reads SNHLY; CDR2 reads FYNNEI. The CDR3 length is 17 residues. Trimming took 2 bases from V and 0 from J, leaving 14 bases between them. Here the CDR3 reads CASSEIPPRIAKNIQYF. CDR3 sequence (DNA): TGTGCCAGCAGTGAAATACCCCCCAGGATAGCCAAAAACATTCAGTACTTC.

The chain carries TRBV6-4 and TRBJ1-4; D not resolved. The V gene's germline CDR1 is MRHNA and CDR2 SNTAGT. The CDR3 contains 14 residues. V was trimmed by 5 bases and J by 2 bases, leaving 9 bases between them. This chain's CDR3 is CASSSLETNEKLFF. CDR3 bases: TGTGCCAGCAGTTCCCTAGAGACTAATGAAAAACTGTTTTTT.

This chain links TRBV6-6 with TRBJ1-4; the D gene is possibly TRBD1 (5 bases). The germline gives CDR1 MNHNY, CDR2 SVGAGI (reference sequence). V was shortened by 6 bases and J by 8 bases, with 16 bases between the two germline ends. This CDR3 contains 14 residues. The chain's CDR3 is CASSLGQVGEKLFF. The CDR3 DNA sequence: TGTGCCAGCAGCCTAGGACAAGTCGGGGAAAAACTGTTTTTT.

CDR3: CASSSSSPANYGYTF. The DNA of the CDR3 is TGTGCCAGCAGTTCGAGCTCGCCCGCTAACTATGGCTACACCTTC. The chain uses TRBV27 and TRBJ1-2; D uncertain. The CDR3 loop spans 15 amino acids. From germline, CDR1 is MNHEY and CDR2 SMNVEV (reference sequence). The V end lost 4 bases, the J end lost 0 bases, and 12 bases lay between the germline ends.

The chain joins TRBV12-3 or TRBV12-4 to TRBJ2-3; D remains unclear. The CDR3 extends over 12 amino acids. V was cut by 3 bases and J by 5 bases, with 6 bases left in between. CDR3 sequence reads: CASSFFLDTQYF. The CDR3 coding sequence is TGTGCCAGCAGTTTCTTTTTAGATACGCAGTATTTT.

The V gene is TRBV7-3, the J gene TRBJ1-2, with TRBD1 matching 9 bases. CDR3 length: 15 amino acids. The germline V gene encodes CDR1 SGHTA and CDR2 FQGTGA. V trimming: 0 bases; J trimming: 8 bases; junction bases outside the gene matches: 7. DNA for the CDR3: TGTGCCAGCAGCTTAACGGGGACAGGGTGGGACGGCTACACCTTC. This codes for CASSLTGTGWDGYTF.

V is TRBV4-1 and J is TRBJ2-7; 8 bases line up with TRBD2. This CDR3 region has 17 residues. V dropped 2 bases and J dropped 0; count of bases not matched to a gene: 9. Germline CDR1 MGHRA, CDR2 YSYEKL. The CDR3 protein is CASSQTHGGDLSYEQYF. CDR3 in DNA: TGCGCCAGCAGCCAAACCCACGGGGGGGATCTCTCCTACGAGCAGTACTTC.

This chain uses TRBV7-8 with TRBJ1-5; no clear D gene. Germline V gives CDR1 SGHVS, CDR2 FQNEAQ. The ends were cut back, 4 bases at V and 5 bases at J, with 12 bases in the middle. The CDR3 is 14 amino acids. CDR3 bases: TGTGCCAGCAGCTCCCCCGGCCGTGATCAGCCCCAGCATTTT. Its translation: CASSSPGRDQPQHF.

The chain combines TRBV19 with TRBJ2-5; 11 bases fit TRBD1. The CDR3 contains 15 residues. Germline V gene sequence: CDR1 LNHDA, CDR2 SQIVND (reference sequence). The V segment lost 6 bases and the J segment 4 bases; nucleotides outside the gene matches: 7. The CDR3 region is CASRRGQGDRETQYF. The CDR3 DNA follows: TGTGCCAGTAGAAGGGGACAGGGGGATCGAGAGACCCAGTACTTC. Based on the CDR3 plus reference TRBV19 and TRBJ2-5, the full variable domain is DGGITQSPKYLFRKEGQNVTLSCEQNLNHDAMYWYRQDPGQGLRLIYYSQIVNDFQKGDIAEGYSVSREKKESFPLTVTSAQKNPTAFYLCASRRGQGDRETQYFGPGTRLLVL.

The V and J genes are TRBV13 and TRBJ2-1, with TRBD2 matching 7 bases. Germline CDR1 and CDR2: PRHDT and FYEKMQ (reference sequence). There are 17 residues in the CDR3. The J segment lost 0 bases and the V segment lost 2 bases, leaving 7 bases of the junction unmatched. CDR3 coding DNA: TGTGCCAGCAGCTTACGATCTAGCGGAGTCTCCTACAATGAGCAGTTCTTC. Amino acid sequence: CASSLRSSGVSYNEQFF.

The genes are TRBV2 and TRBJ1-3, with D uncertain. CDR1 and CDR2 from the germline V gene are SNHLY and FYNNEI. The CDR3 runs to 14 residues. The V end lost 8 bases, the J end lost 1 base, and 12 bases lay between the germline ends. CDR3 amino acids: CASSPGESGNTIYF. The CDR3 nucleotides read TGTGCCAGCTCCCCCGGAGAGTCTGGAAACACCATATATTTT.

The chain carries TRBV19 and TRBJ1-4, with unresolved D. The CDR3 loop spans 14 amino acids. From germline, CDR1 is LNHDA and CDR2 SQIVND (reference sequence). Trimming left V 6 bases short and J 2 bases short, with 10 bases between. The CDR3 protein is CASRTGRTNEKLFF. In DNA, the CDR3 is TGTGCCAGTAGGACCGGACGGACTAATGAAAAACTGTTTTTT.

The genes are TRBV18 and TRBJ1-5, with a tentative D call TRBD1 (5 bases). The CDR3 is 15 residues long. V gave up 5 bases and J gave up 3 bases, with 14 bases separating them. Germline-derived CDR1 and CDR2 are KGHSH and LQKENI. The CDR3 loop reads CASSGQGGFNQPQHF. The CDR3, as DNA: TGTGCCAGCTCAGGGCAGGGTGGCTTCAATCAGCCCCAGCATTTT.

The CDR3, as DNA: TGTGCCAGCAGCGAGGGACTAGCGGGAGGGGCTGGTGAGCAGTTCTTC. This encodes CASSEGLAGGAGEQFF. The chain employs TRBV21-1 and TRBJ2-1; TRBD2 is the table's D call and was not checked against the DNA. TRBV21-1 is described as a pseudogene. There are 16 residues in the CDR3.

V usage is TRBV9 and J usage is TRBJ2-1; D might be TRBD1 or TRBD2, each matching 5 bases. The germline V gene encodes CDR1 SGDLS and CDR2 YYNGEE. V shed 3 bases and J shed 6 bases, with 13 bases lying between them. CDR3 length: 14 amino acids. The CDR3, as DNA: TGTGCCAGCAGCGCAAATACTAGGGGCAATGAGCAGTTCTTC. Translation gives CASSANTRGNEQFF. The full variable domain, completed using reference TRBV9 and TRBJ2-1, is DSGVTQTPKHLITATGQRVTLRCSPRSGDLSVYWYQQSLDQGLQFLIQYYNGEERAKGNILERFSAQQFPDLHSELNLSSLELGDSALYFCASSANTRGNEQFFGPGTRLTVL.

This chain connects TRBV7-9 to TRBJ1-2, with D perhaps TRBD1 (5 bases). The CDR3 contains 13 residues. The V gene lost 1 base and the J gene lost 6 bases, with 9 bases spanning the gap. CDR1 SEHNR and CDR2 FQNEAQ come from the germline V gene (reference sequence). The CDR3 spells CASSLGQFNGYTF. Here the CDR3 DNA reads TGTGCCAGCAGCTTAGGACAGTTCAATGGCTACACCTTC. The full variable domain, completed using reference TRBV7-9 and TRBJ1-2, is DTGVSQNPRHKITKRGQNVTFRCDPISEHNRLYWYRQTLGQGPEFLTYFQNEAQLEKSRLLSDRFSAERPKGSFSTLEIQRTEQGDSAMYLCASSLGQFNGYTFGSGTRLTVV.

This CDR3 is CASSYSKAATDTQYF. The CDR3 nucleotides read TGTGCCAGCAGTTACTCGAAGGCAGCCACAGATACGCAGTATTTT. The rearrangement links TRBV6-2 or TRBV6-3 to TRBJ2-3; D ambiguous. Germline CDR1 reads MNHEY; CDR2 reads SVGEGT. The ends were cut back, 0 bases at V and 2 bases at J, with 9 bases in the middle. The CDR3 is 15 residues long.

CDR3 region: CATSEVTSWGTINEQFF. The CDR3 DNA sequence: TGTGCCACCAGTGAAGTGACTAGTTGGGGCACAATTAATGAGCAGTTCTTC. This chain links TRBV24-1 with TRBJ2-1; tentative D call: TRBD2 (6 bases). Germline V gene sequence: CDR1 KGHDR, CDR2 SFDVKD. The CDR3 is made up of 17 amino acids. V lost 4 bases and J lost 7, with 22 bases in between.

This chain connects TRBV19 to TRBJ2-1; D gene uncertain. The CDR3 covers 15 residues. From germline, CDR1 is LNHDA and CDR2 SQIVND (reference sequence). V was shortened by 4 bases and J by 0 bases, with 10 bases between the two germline ends. CDR3 DNA: TGTGCCAGTAGTAGATACCAGAGCTCCTACAATGAGCAGTTCTTC. Translation: CASSRYQSSYNEQFF.